Following are 30 T cell receptor beta chains from one sample sequenced in a study of CD4 T cells in relation to SARS-CoV-2 and coronaviruses listed by TCRdb under 2021. Receptor amplification or capture employed the immunoSEQ multiplex PCR assay. TCRdb's version of the immuneACCESS table is confined to in-frame rearrangements and falls short of the full clone set. An unresolved V gene accounts for under half of the shortfall where checked; the remainder is of unknown origin. The sample table records 60,000 to 85,000 clones; more than 80% of these occur just once. The top ten clonotypes cover under 0.25% of the sample. CD4+ T cells from unexposed donors were collected before the COVID-19 pandemic (2011-2018). The sequenced sample was naive CD4+ T cells from PBMCs. Per the publication, the cell subset or site label means: naive CD4+ T cells isolated by negative enrichment. These receptor sequences come from a human donor in good health.

The chain carries TRBV5-1 and TRBJ2-2, with 8 positions matching TRBD1. The V gene's germline CDR1 is SGHRS and CDR2 YFSETQ. V trimming: 4 bases; J trimming: 5 bases; junction bases outside the gene matches: 16. The CDR3 contains 18 residues. CDR3 in DNA: TGCGCCAGCAGCCAAGCCTTTGGACAGGGAAGCCGAACCGGGGAGCTGTTTTTT. This encodes CASSQAFGQGSRTGELFF.

The J gene is TRBJ2-7, the V gene TRBV4-1, with D perhaps being TRBD1 or TRBD2 (6 bases each). The ends were cut back, 8 bases at V and 5 bases at J, with 16 bases in the middle. From germline, CDR1 is MGHRA and CDR2 YSYEKL. CDR3 length: 13 amino acids. The CDR3, as DNA: TGCGCCAGCGGGATGAGGGGGGCCAACGAGCAGTACTTC. Translation: CASGMRGANEQYF.

V gene TRBV5-1 combines with J gene TRBJ2-1, with D possibly being TRBD1 (5 bases). CDR3 size: 16 residues. Per the germline V gene, CDR1 is SGHRS and CDR2 is YFSETQ. Trimming removed 0 bases from V and 1 base from J, with 11 bases in between. The CDR3 reads CASSLVTGSSYNEQFF. As DNA, the CDR3 is TGCGCCAGCAGCTTGGTCACAGGTTCATCCTACAATGAGCAGTTCTTC.

The rearrangement joins TRBV6-5 to TRBJ2-4; TRBD1 matches at 9 bases. The CDR3 is 14 residues long. The ends lost 6 bases at V and 5 bases at J; junction bases unmatched: 5. Germline-derived CDR1 and CDR2 are MNHEY and SVGAGI. CDR3 residues: CASRGDRDENIQYF. The DNA of the CDR3 is TGTGCCAGCAGGGGGGACAGGGACGAAAACATTCAGTACTTC.

J is TRBJ2-6 and V is TRBV5-1; no clear D gene. In germline, CDR1 is SGHRS, CDR2 YFSETQ. The CDR3 is 13 residues long. The V end was cut by 4 bases, the J end by 0 bases, with 2 bases between. The CDR3 sequence: CASSLSGANVLTF. The CDR3, as DNA: TGCGCCAGCAGCCTCTCTGGGGCCAACGTCCTGACTTTC.

This clone was detected only a few times. This chain joins TRBV2 and TRBJ2-2; D unclear. Trimming pared 5 bases from V and 4 bases from J, leaving 5 bases between. The CDR3 spans 12 residues. Germline CDR1 and CDR2: SNHLY and FYNNEI. In DNA form, the CDR3 reads TGTGCCAGCAGTTGGACCACCGGGGAGCTGTTTTTT. This translates into CASSWTTGELFF.

The chain couples TRBV5-1 to TRBJ2-7, with unresolved D. The length of the CDR3 is 13 residues. The V end lost 2 bases, the J end lost 2 bases, and 8 bases lay between the germline ends. Germline CDR1 reads SGHRS; CDR2 reads YFSETQ. CDR3 region: CASSFLGTYEQYF. For the CDR3, the DNA is TGCGCCAGCAGCTTCCTTGGTACCTACGAGCAGTACTTC.

This sequence joins TRBV28 and TRBJ1-6; D call uncertain. V was trimmed by 6 bases and J by 0 bases, leaving 9 bases between them. CDR1 MDHEN and CDR2 SYDVKM come from the germline V gene. This CDR3 is built from 15 residues. CDR3 bases: TGTGCCAGCAGCGACGGGAGCTCCTATAATTCACCCCTCCACTTT. Amino acids: CASSDGSSYNSPLHF. The variable domain in full, with the rest retrieved from reference TRBV28 and TRBJ1-6, is DVKVTQSSRYLVKRTGEKVFLECVQDMDHENMFWYRQDPGLGLRLIYFSYDVKMKEKGDIPEGYSVSREKKERFSLILESASTNQTSMYLCASSDGSSYNSPLHFGNGTRLTVT.

The chain has TRBV19 and TRBJ1-1; no clear D gene. The CDR3 loop spans 17 amino acids. Germline loops: CDR1 LNHDA, CDR2 SQIVND (reference sequence). Trimming stripped 6 bases from V and 4 bases from J, with 24 bases between. CDR3 loop: CASRGGFVGRLGTEAFF. DNA for the CDR3: TGTGCCAGTAGGGGAGGGTTCGTGGGCCGATTGGGCACTGAAGCTTTCTTT.

This clone was found once. The V and J genes are TRBV9 and TRBJ1-2; a weak D match, TRBD1 (6 bases). The CDR3 runs to 15 residues. Trimming shortened V by 4 bases and J by 0 bases, and 13 bases separated the two germline ends. Germline values: CDR1 SGDLS, CDR2 YYNGEE. CDR3 coding DNA: TGTGCCAGCAGCTCTCGGGACACCTCTAACTATGGCTACACCTTC. Its translation is CASSSRDTSNYGYTF.

V and J are TRBV5-4 and TRBJ2-1; D perhaps matches TRBD2 (5 bases). V was cut by 0 bases and J by 8 bases, with 12 bases left in between. CDR1 SGHNT and CDR2 YYREEE come from the germline V gene (reference sequence). CDR3 length equals 14 residues. Here the CDR3 reads CASSLGRRRDEQFF. CDR3 sequence (DNA): TGTGCCAGCAGCTTGGGGAGGAGGAGAGATGAGCAGTTCTTC.

The genes are TRBV5-5 and TRBJ1-4, with a tentative D call TRBD1 (5 bases). V lost 3 bases and J 6 bases, leaving 12 bases between the germline ends. In germline, CDR1 is SGHKS, CDR2 YYEKEE (reference sequence). The CDR3 is 14 residues long. The CDR3, as DNA: TGTGCCAGCAGCTCAGGGTACACGGATGAAAAACTGTTTTTT. Residues: CASSSGYTDEKLFF.

The chain links TRBV19 to TRBJ1-1; D not certain. The CDR3 sequence is 15 residues long. Germline V CDR1 and CDR2: LNHDA, SQIVND (reference sequence). V shed 7 bases and J shed 0 bases, with 15 bases lying between them. The CDR3 region has the DNA TGTGCCAGTATCGAAGGTTTGTCCATGAACACTGAAGCTTTCTTT. Protein: CASIEGLSMNTEAFF.

J is TRBJ1-1 and V is TRBV18, with TRBD1 as a possible D gene (5 bases). The CDR3 runs to 14 residues. Germline values: CDR1 KGHSH, CDR2 LQKENI. The V and J ends lost 3 bases and 1 base respectively, with 9 bases between them. CDR3 sequence (DNA): TGTGCCAGCTCACCGGGGCATGAGAACACTGAAGCTTTCTTT. Translating gives CASSPGHENTEAFF.

V usage is TRBV10-3 and J usage is TRBJ1-5; possibly TRBD1 for D (6 bases). V was pared by 10 bases and J by 7 bases, with 17 bases between. Germline V gene lookup returns CDR1 ENHRY and CDR2 SYGVKD. This CDR3 region has 13 residues. The CDR3 is CATGAGIGQPQHF. DNA of the CDR3: TGTGCCACGGGGGCAGGGATAGGCCAGCCCCAGCATTTT.

The rearrangement joins TRBV5-1 to TRBJ2-1; weak D call: TRBD1 (5 bases). Germline CDR1 SGHRS, CDR2 YFSETQ. V lost 0 bases and J lost 8, with 15 bases in between. This CDR3 has 15 amino acids. CDR3 protein: CASSLVQGPHDEQFF. Here the CDR3 DNA reads TGCGCCAGCAGCTTGGTGCAGGGCCCCCATGATGAGCAGTTCTTC. Based on the CDR3 plus reference TRBV5-1 and TRBJ2-1, the full variable domain is KAGVTQTPRYLIKTRGQQVTLSCSPISGHRSVSWYQQTPGQGLQFLFEYFSETQRNKGNFPGRFSGRQFSNSRSEMNVSTLELGDSALYLCASSLVQGPHDEQFFGPGTRLTVL.

The chain employs TRBV18 and TRBJ2-3; 10 nucleotides line up with TRBD1. CDR1 is KGHSH, CDR2 LQKENI, per germline. The CDR3 extends over 16 amino acids. The V and J ends lost 1 base and 2 bases, in that order; junction bases with no gene match: 3. The CDR3 spells CASSPRGTGDTDTQYF. CDR3 bases: TGTGCCAGCTCACCACGCGGGACAGGGGACACAGATACGCAGTATTTT.

The rearrangement links TRBV7-8 to TRBJ2-3, with 13 bases aligning to TRBD2. V lost 5 bases, J lost 2 bases, and 13 bases stayed unmatched. This CDR3 is 19 amino acids long. Germline V gene data show CDR1 as SGHVS and CDR2 as FQNEAQ. Written as DNA, the CDR3 is TGTGCCAGCAGCCCCCTGACTAGCGGGGGGAATGTAAACACAGATACGCAGTATTTT. Its protein product is CASSPLTSGGNVNTDTQYF. Drawing the rest from reference TRBV7-8 and TRBJ2-3, the complete variable domain is GAGVSQSPRYKVAKRGQDVALRCDPISGHVSLFWYQQALGQGPEFLTYFQNEAQLDKSGLPSDRFFAERPEGSVSTLKIQRTQQEDSAVYLCASSPLTSGGNVNTDTQYFGPGTRLTVL.

The V gene is TRBV18, the J gene TRBJ2-3, with 7 bases lining up with TRBD2. Trimming at V came to 5 bases and at J to 4 bases, leaving 9 bases not matched to a gene. The germline V gene has CDR1 KGHSH and CDR2 LQKENI. CDR3 length: 15 residues. The CDR3 DNA reads TGTGCCAGCTCAACCACTAGCGAAGGGGCAGATACGCAGTATTTT. This sequence encodes CASSTTSEGADTQYF.

CDR3 region: CASSQRRTTGELFF. The CDR3 DNA reads TGTGCCAGCAGCCAGAGGAGGACCACCGGGGAGCTGTTTTTT. This chain joins TRBV3-1 (or the pseudogene TRBV3-2) and TRBJ2-2, with D perhaps TRBD2 (5 bases). CDR1 and CDR2 from the germline V gene are LGHDT and YNNKEL (reference sequence). This CDR3 spans 14 amino acids. Deletions cut 3 bases from V and 4 bases from J, with 9 bases between.

CDR3 nucleotide sequence: TGTGCCAGCAGCGGGGAGAACACCGGGGAGCTGTTTTTT. This encodes CASSGENTGELFF. This chain joins TRBV5-4 and TRBJ2-2; no clear D. Between the trimmed V and J ends, which lost 4 bases and 1 base, there was a span of 5 bases. Germline V gene sequence: CDR1 SGHNT, CDR2 YYREEE (reference sequence). This CDR3 contains 13 residues.

CDR3 loop: CSVRQGANYGYTF. The DNA of the CDR3 is TGCAGCGTCAGACAGGGCGCTAACTATGGCTACACCTTC. The rearrangement links TRBV29-1 to TRBJ1-2; 7 bases map to TRBD1. The CDR3 runs 13 residues. The ends lost 6 bases at V and 0 bases at J; junction bases unmatched: 4. Germline V CDR1 and CDR2: SQVTM, ANQGSEA.

The chain couples TRBV5-1 to TRBJ2-2; D call uncertain. The germline V gene has CDR1 SGHRS and CDR2 YFSETQ. V dropped 0 bases and J dropped 6 bases, with 6 bases sitting between them. There are 13 residues in the CDR3. CDR3 amino acids: CASSLEVAGELFF. Here the CDR3 DNA reads TGCGCCAGCAGCTTGGAGGTCGCCGGGGAGCTGTTTTTT.

The chain combines TRBV9 with TRBJ1-2; no reliable D call. Trimming took 2 bases from V and 0 from J, leaving 11 bases between them. CDR3 length: 15 residues. The germline gives CDR1 SGDLS, CDR2 YYNGEE. The CDR3 sequence is CASSVTSVTNYGYTF. CDR3 nucleotide sequence: TGTGCCAGCAGCGTGACCTCAGTTACTAACTATGGCTACACCTTC.

This sequence joins TRBV10-2 and TRBJ1-4; TRBD1 agrees at 9 bases. Germline V gives CDR1 WSHSY, CDR2 SAAADI. The CDR3 contains 15 residues. Trimming took 2 bases from V and 6 from J; bases not matched to a gene: 4. CDR3 DNA: TGCGCCAGCAGTGAGCAGGACAGGGGACATGAAAAACTGTTTTTT. As protein: CASSEQDRGHEKLFF.

The rearrangement joins TRBV24-1 to TRBJ2-3, with a weak D call TRBD2 (7 bases). V lost 0 bases, J lost 5 bases, and 17 bases lay in between. Germline assignment: CDR1 KGHDR and CDR2 SFDVKD. The CDR3 is 17 residues long. The CDR3 DNA is TGTGCCACCAGTGATTTGCGGGGGGACGGGGGCAGAGATACGCAGTATTTT. Residues: CATSDLRGDGGRDTQYF.

This chain joins TRBV3-1 (or the pseudogene TRBV3-2) and TRBJ2-3; 9 positions agree with TRBD1. This CDR3 contains 17 residues. Germline-derived CDR1 and CDR2 are LGHDT and YNNKEL (reference sequence). V trimming: 1 base; J trimming: 2 bases; junction bases outside the gene matches: 7. The chain's CDR3 is CASSQVLGQGATDTQYF. The CDR3 DNA is TGTGCCAGCAGCCAAGTTCTGGGACAGGGTGCCACAGATACGCAGTATTTT.

The chain employs TRBV7-9 and TRBJ2-7; D is unresolved. V gave up 6 bases and J gave up 3 bases, with 12 bases separating them. The CDR3 has 13 amino acids. Germline V gene sequence: CDR1 SEHNR, CDR2 FQNEAQ (reference sequence). The CDR3 nucleotides are TGTGCCAGCAGGTTACAGTGGGACTACGAGCAGTACTTC. Protein sequence: CASRLQWDYEQYF.

The chain links TRBV29-1 to TRBJ2-7, with unresolved D. With 6 bases removed from V and 0 bases from J, the gap between germline ends came to 12 bases. This CDR3 spans 13 amino acids. The germline V gene encodes CDR1 SQVTM and CDR2 ANQGSEA. The CDR3 protein is CSVKRISSYEQYF. In nucleotides, the CDR3 is TGCAGCGTAAAACGGATTAGCTCCTACGAGCAGTACTTC.

This clone was seen a single time. The gene calls are TRBV6-2 or TRBV6-3 and TRBJ1-5, with TRBD1 identical over 8 bases. In germline, CDR1 is MNHEY, CDR2 SVGEGT. The length of the CDR3 is 18 residues. Trimming cost V 1 base and J 4 bases; bases outside gene matches: 12. Written as DNA, the CDR3 is TGTGCCAGCAGTTACTGGTTGGCAGGGGGCGCTTATAATCAGCCCCAGCATTTT. Its protein is CASSYWLAGGAYNQPQHF.